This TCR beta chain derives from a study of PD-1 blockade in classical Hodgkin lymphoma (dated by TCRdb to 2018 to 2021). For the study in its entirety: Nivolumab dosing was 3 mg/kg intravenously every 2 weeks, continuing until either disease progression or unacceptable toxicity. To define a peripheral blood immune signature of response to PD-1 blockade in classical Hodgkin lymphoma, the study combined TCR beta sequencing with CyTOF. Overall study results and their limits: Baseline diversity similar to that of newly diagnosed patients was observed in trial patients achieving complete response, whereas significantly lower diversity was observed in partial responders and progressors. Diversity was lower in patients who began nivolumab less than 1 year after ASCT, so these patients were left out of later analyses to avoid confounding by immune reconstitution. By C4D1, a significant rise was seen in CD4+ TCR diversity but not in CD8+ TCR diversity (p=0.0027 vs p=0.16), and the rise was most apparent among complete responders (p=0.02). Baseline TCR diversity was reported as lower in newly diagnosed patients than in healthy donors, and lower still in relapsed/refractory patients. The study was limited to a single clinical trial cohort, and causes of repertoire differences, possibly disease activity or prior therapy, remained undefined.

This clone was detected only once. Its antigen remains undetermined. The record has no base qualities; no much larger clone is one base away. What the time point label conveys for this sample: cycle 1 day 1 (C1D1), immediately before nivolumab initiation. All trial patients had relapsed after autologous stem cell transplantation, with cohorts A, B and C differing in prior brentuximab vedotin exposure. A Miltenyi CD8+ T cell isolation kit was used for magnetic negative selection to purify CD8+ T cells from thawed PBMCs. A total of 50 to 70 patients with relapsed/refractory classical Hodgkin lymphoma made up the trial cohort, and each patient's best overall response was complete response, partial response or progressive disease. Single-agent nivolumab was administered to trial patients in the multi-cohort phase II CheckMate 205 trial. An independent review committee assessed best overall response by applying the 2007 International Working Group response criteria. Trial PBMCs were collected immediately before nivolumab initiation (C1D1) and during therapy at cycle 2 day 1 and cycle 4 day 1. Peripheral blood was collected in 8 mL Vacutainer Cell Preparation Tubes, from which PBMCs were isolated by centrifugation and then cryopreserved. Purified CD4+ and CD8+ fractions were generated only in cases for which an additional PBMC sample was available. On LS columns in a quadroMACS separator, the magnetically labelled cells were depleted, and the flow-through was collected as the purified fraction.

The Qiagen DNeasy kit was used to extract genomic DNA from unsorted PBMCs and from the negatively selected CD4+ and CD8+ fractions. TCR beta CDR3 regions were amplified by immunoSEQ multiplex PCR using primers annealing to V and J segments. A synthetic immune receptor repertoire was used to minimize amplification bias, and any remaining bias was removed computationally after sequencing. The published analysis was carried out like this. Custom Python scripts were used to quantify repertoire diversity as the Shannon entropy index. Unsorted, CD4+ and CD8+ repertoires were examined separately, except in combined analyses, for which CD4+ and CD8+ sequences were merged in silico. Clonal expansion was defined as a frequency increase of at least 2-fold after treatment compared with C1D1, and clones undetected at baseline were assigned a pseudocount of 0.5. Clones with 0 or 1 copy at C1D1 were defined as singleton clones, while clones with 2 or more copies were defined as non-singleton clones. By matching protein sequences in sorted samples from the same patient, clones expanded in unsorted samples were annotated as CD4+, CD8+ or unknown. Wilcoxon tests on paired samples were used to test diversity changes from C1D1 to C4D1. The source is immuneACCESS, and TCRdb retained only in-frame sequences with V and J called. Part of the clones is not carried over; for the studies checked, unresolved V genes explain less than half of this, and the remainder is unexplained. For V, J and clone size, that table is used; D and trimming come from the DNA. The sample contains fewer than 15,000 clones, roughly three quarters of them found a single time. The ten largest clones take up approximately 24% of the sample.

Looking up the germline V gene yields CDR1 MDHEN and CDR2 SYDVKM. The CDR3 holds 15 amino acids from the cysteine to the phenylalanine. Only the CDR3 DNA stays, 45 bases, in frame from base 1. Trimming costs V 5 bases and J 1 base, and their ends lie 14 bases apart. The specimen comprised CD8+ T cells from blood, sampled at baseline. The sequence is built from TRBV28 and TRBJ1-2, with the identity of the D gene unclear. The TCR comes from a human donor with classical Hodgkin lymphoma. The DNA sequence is TGTGCCAGCAGTCACTCCCCGGCGTATAACTATGGCTACACCTTC. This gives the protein CASSHSPAYNYGYTF.